A single sample is the source of the 15 T cell receptor beta chains below, sequenced in a study of response to subunit inactivated influenza vaccine. TCRdb fed the RT-PCR reads into MiXCR, producing one record per CDR3 protein. This sample yields under 550,000 distinct CDR3 sequences, of which around 7.7% are seen a single time; 10% to 15% belongs to the top ten. The sample consisted of PBMCs from blood, taken roughly 24 months after vaccination. These receptors were taken from a man aged 50-75 years who received an inactivated influenza vaccine.

This clonotype was observed a few times. This sequence joins TRBV15 and TRBJ2-1, with TRBD1 matching 9 bases. Germline-derived CDR1 and CDR2 are LNHNV and YYDKDF (reference sequence). This CDR3 region has 16 residues. V lost 1 base, J lost 4 bases, and 5 bases stayed unmatched. CDR3 protein: CATSRVPGQGYNEQFF. CDR3 nucleotides: TGTGCCACCAGCAGAGTTCCCGGACAGGGGTACAATGAGCAGTTCTTC.

This clonotype has a handful of counts. The chain links TRBV6-2 or TRBV6-3 to TRBJ2-1; possibly TRBD1 for D (5 bases). V lost 4 bases and J lost 4, with 20 bases in between. The germline V gene encodes CDR1 MNHEY and CDR2 SVGEGT. The CDR3 is 17 amino acids. CDR3 amino acids: CASSSEVQGPTYNEQFF. The CDR3 bases are TGTGCCAGCAGTTCCGAGGTTCAGGGCCCGACTTACAATGAGCAGTTCTTC.

This clonotype was observed many times. The chain links TRBV4-3 to TRBJ2-1; unclear D gene. V was cut by 1 base and J by 0 bases, with 7 bases left in between. Germline V gene sequence: CDR1 LGHNA, CDR2 YSLEER. The CDR3 runs 15 residues. CDR3: CASSQAELSYNEQFF. The CDR3 DNA reads TGCGCCAGCAGCCAAGCAGAACTCTCCTACAATGAGCAGTTCTTC.

The count of this clonotype is one. A junction end diverges from the germline sequence, so it may reflect a read error. The genes are TRBV7-2 and TRBJ2-5; TRBD2 matches at 7 bases. The CDR3 is 15 residues long. The germline V gene encodes CDR1 SGHTA and CDR2 FQGNSA. This chain's CDR3 is CGSSQSGGAGKTQYF. The CDR3 DNA is TGTGGCAGCAGTCAATCTGGGGGAGCGGGAAAGACCCAGTACTTC.

This clonotype was observed at least ten times. This rearrangement joins TRBV6-1 to TRBJ2-1; no definite D call. V was clipped by 7 bases and J by 1 base, with 14 bases between them. This CDR3 is built from 15 residues. Germline loops: CDR1 MNHNS, CDR2 SASEGT. Written as DNA, the CDR3 is TGTGCCAGCAACCAAAGTCCTACTTCCTACAATGAGCAGTTCTTC. It codes for CASNQSPTSYNEQFF.

The V gene is TRBV9, the J gene TRBJ2-1, with D perhaps assigned TRBD1 or TRBD2 (5 bases each). Germline V gene lookup returns CDR1 SGDLS and CDR2 YYNGEE. The CDR3 contains 14 residues. V was trimmed by 3 bases and J by 9 bases, leaving 16 bases between them. CDR3 sequence (DNA): TGTGCCAGCAGCGCGGTGGGGGAACGGCCTGAGCAGTTCTTC. Protein: CASSAVGERPEQFF.

The chain employs TRBV12-3 or TRBV12-4 and TRBJ2-1; D unresolved. Trimming shortened V by 0 bases and J by 2 bases, and 8 bases separated the two germline ends. The CDR3 runs to 15 residues. DNA for the CDR3: TGTGCCAGCAGTTTAGCGGATAATCCCTACAATGAGCAGTTCTTC. Residues: CASSLADNPYNEQFF.

The chain joins TRBV27 to TRBJ2-1, with D maybe TRBD2 (6 bases). The germline V and J ends were trimmed by 8 bases and 9 bases, with 23 bases remaining between them. The CDR3 spans 15 residues. Per germline, CDR1 MNHEY and CDR2 SMNVEV (reference sequence). The CDR3 DNA follows: TGTGCCAGCGCCGATACCGATAGGAGGGCCGGTGAGCAGTTCTTC. Translation gives CASADTDRRAGEQFF.

This clonotype was picked up many times. The V call is TRBV12-3 or TRBV12-4, the J call TRBJ2-5; 7 bases align to TRBD1. This CDR3 region has 15 residues. The ends lost 4 bases at V and 2 bases at J; junction bases unmatched: 7. In DNA, the CDR3 is TGTGCCAGCAGTTCTGACAGGGAAGGACAAGAGACCCAGTACTTC. Encoded protein: CASSSDREGQETQYF.

This clonotype has just a few counts. The rearrangement uses TRBV5-4 and TRBJ2-3; D possibly matches TRBD1 or TRBD2 (5 bases each). Germline values: CDR1 SGHNT, CDR2 YYREEE (reference sequence). Trimming pared 4 bases from V and 2 bases from J, leaving 11 bases between. This CDR3 is built from 14 residues. CDR3 DNA: TGTGCCAGCAGCCCTGTGGGGACCACAGATACGCAGTATTTT. It specifies CASSPVGTTDTQYF.

This clonotype was seen at least ten times. J is TRBJ2-1 and V is TRBV20-1, with TRBD2 as a possible D gene (5 bases). The germline gives CDR1 DFQATT, CDR2 SNEGSKA (reference sequence). The V end lost 3 bases, the J end lost 6 bases, and 12 bases lay between the germline ends. This CDR3 comprises 13 residues. CDR3 in amino acids: CSARGDFSNEQFF. The CDR3 DNA follows: TGCAGTGCTAGGGGAGACTTCTCCAATGAGCAGTTCTTC.

The chain has TRBV6-5 and TRBJ1-2, with 10 bases matching TRBD1. The V gene's germline CDR1 is MNHEY and CDR2 SVGAGI. The CDR3 has 15 residues. The V and J ends lost 0 bases and 3 bases, in that order; junction bases with no gene match: 1. The CDR3 DNA reads TGTGCCAGCAGTTACTCCGGGACAGGGGACTATGGCTACACCTTC. Translated, it gives CASSYSGTGDYGYTF.

This clonotype was recorded at least ten times. This sequence joins TRBV7-9 and TRBJ2-1, with 15 positions matching TRBD2. V was pared by 3 bases and J by 6 bases, with 3 bases of the junction left unmatched. The CDR3 has 16 amino acids. The V gene's germline CDR1 is SEHNR and CDR2 FQNEAQ (reference sequence). The CDR3 DNA sequence: TGTGCCAGCAGCTTTCCGGGACTAGCGGGAGGCAATGAGCAGTTCTTC. This codes for CASSFPGLAGGNEQFF.

A few counts support this clonotype. The chain has TRBV5-1 and TRBJ2-4; 7 bases line up with TRBD1. Germline loops: CDR1 SGHRS, CDR2 YFSETQ. V gave up 3 bases and J gave up 3 bases; unmatched junction bases: 6. This CDR3 comprises 15 residues. The CDR3 reads CASSSPRDSKNIQYF. CDR3 nucleotide sequence: TGCGCCAGCAGCTCACCCCGGGACAGCAAAAACATTCAGTACTTC.

The table lists this clonotype with a few counts. The chain carries TRBV5-1 and TRBJ2-3, with D unclear. V was shortened by 0 bases and J by 0 bases, with 11 bases between the two germline ends. CDR3 length: 16 residues. Germline CDR1 SGHRS, CDR2 YFSETQ. As DNA, the CDR3 is TGCGCCAGCAGCTTGGCGGATCGGTCTAGCACAGATACGCAGTATTTT. The encoded protein is CASSLADRSSTDTQYF.